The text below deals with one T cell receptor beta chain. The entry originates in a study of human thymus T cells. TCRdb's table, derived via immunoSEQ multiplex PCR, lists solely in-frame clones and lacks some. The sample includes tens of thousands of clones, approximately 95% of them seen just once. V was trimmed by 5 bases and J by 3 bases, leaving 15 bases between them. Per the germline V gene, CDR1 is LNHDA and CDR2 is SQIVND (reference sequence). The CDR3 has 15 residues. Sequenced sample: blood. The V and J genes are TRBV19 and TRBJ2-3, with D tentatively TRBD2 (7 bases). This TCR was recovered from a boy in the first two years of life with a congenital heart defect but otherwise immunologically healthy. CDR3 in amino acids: CASSGRGGRTDTQYF. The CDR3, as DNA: TGTGCCAGTAGTGGAAGGGGGGGTCGTACAGATACGCAGTATTTT.